The 6 T cell receptor beta chains in this list originate from one sample, sequenced in a study of blood T cell repertoires in COVID-19. Clones were sequenced by immunoSEQ multiplex PCR, and TCRdb holds only the in-frame ones, with some missing. The sample lists under 300,000 clones; 90% were seen once. Sequencing used peripheral blood. The receptor set was obtained from a woman aged 55-70 years with COVID-19, enrolled during active disease.

This clone is a singleton in its sample. This rearrangement joins TRBV7-9 to TRBJ2-3, with 7 bases lining up with TRBD1. In germline, CDR1 is SEHNR, CDR2 FQNEAQ (reference sequence). The CDR3 totals 16 residues. V was clipped by 1 base and J by 1 base; unmatched bases: 5. The CDR3 spells CASSLEGAPRTDTQYF. The CDR3, as DNA: TGTGCCAGCAGCTTAGAGGGGGCGCCCCGCACAGATACGCAGTATTTT.

V and J are TRBV7-2 and TRBJ1-5; D perhaps matches TRBD1 (5 bases). Looked up from germline, CDR1 is SGHTA and CDR2 is FQGNSA. Trimming took 3 bases from V and 4 from J, leaving 10 bases between them. CDR3 length equals 14 residues. For the CDR3, the DNA is TGTGCCAGCAGCTTGGGGGGGTTTAATCAGCCCCAGCATTTT. Translating it yields CASSLGGFNQPQHF.

The rearrangement links TRBV7-2 to TRBJ1-6; maybe TRBD1 (5 bases). CDR1 SGHTA and CDR2 FQGNSA come from the germline V gene. Between the trimmed V and J ends, which lost 1 base and 13 bases, there was a span of 11 bases. The length of the CDR3 is 13 residues. The CDR3 DNA follows: TGTGCCAGCAGCTTAGGTGGGGGGAGTCCCCTCCACTTT. It encodes CASSLGGGSPLHF.

The genes are TRBV11-3 and TRBJ2-1, with 10 bases lining up with TRBD2. Trimming at V came to 5 bases and at J to 4 bases, leaving 5 bases not matched to a gene. The CDR3 covers 15 residues. Looked up from germline, CDR1 is SGHNT and CDR2 is YENEEA. The CDR3 nucleotides read TGTGCCAGCAGCCCCAGGACTAGCGGTTACAATGAGCAGTTCTTC. Translation gives CASSPRTSGYNEQFF.

The chain links TRBV12-3 or TRBV12-4 to TRBJ2-7, with D perhaps matching TRBD1 (5 bases). Trimming took off 2 bases at V and 5 bases at J, with 7 bases between the two ends. CDR3 length: 12 amino acids. The CDR3 region is CASSLSRDEQYF. CDR3 sequence (DNA): TGTGCCAGCAGTTTATCCAGGGACGAGCAGTACTTC.

This chain links TRBV3-1 (or the pseudogene TRBV3-2) with TRBJ1-2; 12 nucleotides match TRBD1. V lost 5 bases, J lost 4 bases, and 2 bases stayed unmatched. The germline gives CDR1 LGHDT, CDR2 YNNKEL (reference sequence). This CDR3 is built from 14 residues. The CDR3 is CASSGTGGAYGYTF. The CDR3 bases are TGTGCCAGCAGCGGGACAGGGGGCGCCTATGGCTACACCTTC.